Below are 8 T cell receptor beta chains sequenced from a single sample in a study of cytomegalovirus exposure and HLA in healthy donors. Clones were sequenced by immunoSEQ multiplex PCR, and TCRdb holds only the in-frame ones, with some missing. The top ten hold 2.5% to 3% of the sample, which has roughly 150,000 clones, 88% seen once. Sequencing used PBMCs. These TCRs come from a man in his late teens or twenties in good health and CMV-seronegative.

CDR3 loop: CAISHQSDVGRGPIDTQYF. The DNA of the CDR3 is TGTGCCATCAGCCACCAGTCGGACGTAGGGCGGGGGCCAATTGATACGCAGTATTTT. This rearrangement joins TRBV10-3 to TRBJ2-3; perhaps TRBD2 as D (7 bases). V was shortened by 6 bases and J by 6 bases, with 31 bases between the two germline ends. The CDR3 sequence is 19 residues long. CDR1 is ENHRY, CDR2 SYGVKD, per germline.

The J gene is TRBJ2-7, the V gene TRBV28, with a weak D call TRBD1 (5 bases). There are 18 residues in the CDR3. Germline V gene lookup returns CDR1 MDHEN and CDR2 SYDVKM. V was trimmed by 5 bases and J by 3 bases, leaving 26 bases between them. The CDR3 coding sequence is TGTGCCAGCAGTACGGCCCTAGGGGCATTAAAGGTTGGCTACGAGCAGTACGTC. Translating it yields CASSTALGALKVGYEQYV.

The chain has TRBV5-4 and TRBJ2-7, with a weak D call TRBD2 (6 bases). V lost 0 bases to trimming and J lost 0 bases, with 10 bases between them. Per germline, CDR1 SGHNT and CDR2 YYREEE (reference sequence). The CDR3 has 15 residues. In DNA, the CDR3 is TGTGCCAGCAGCTTGGGGGCGGGGACCTCCTACGAGCAGTACTTC. Protein sequence: CASSLGAGTSYEQYF.

This clone was counted once. The V and J genes are TRBV10-3 and TRBJ2-2; 12 bases are a match to TRBD1. Germline CDR1 and CDR2: ENHRY and SYGVKD. Trimming removed 10 bases from V and 0 bases from J; junction bases left unmatched: 6. The CDR3 sequence is 16 residues long. The chain's CDR3 is CATTGQGASNTGELFF. The CDR3 DNA reads as TGTGCCACCACGGGACAGGGGGCTTCGAACACCGGGGAGCTGTTTTTT.

The chain couples TRBV6-1 to TRBJ2-3; tentative D call: TRBD2 (5 bases). Between the trimmed V and J ends, which lost 4 bases and 1 base, there was a span of 12 bases. The CDR3 is made up of 15 amino acids. Germline V gene data show CDR1 as MNHNS and CDR2 as SASEGT. The CDR3: CASSAGKWGTDTQYF. The CDR3, as DNA: TGTGCCAGCAGTGCCGGGAAATGGGGCACAGATACGCAGTATTTT.

This clone was seen once. The V call is TRBV7-2, the J call TRBJ2-7; 10 nucleotides align to TRBD1. V shed 2 bases, J shed 5 bases, and the junction held 6 bases outside the gene matches. The germline V gene encodes CDR1 SGHTA and CDR2 FQGNSA. The CDR3 has 15 residues. DNA of the CDR3: TGTGCCAGCAGCTTAACCGGGACAGGGGCCAACGAGCAGTACTTC. Translation: CASSLTGTGANEQYF.

The rearrangement links TRBV28 to TRBJ1-3; D perhaps matches TRBD1 (6 bases). The CDR3 is 15 residues long. Germline lookup yields CDR1 MDHEN and CDR2 SYDVKM. V gave up 2 bases and J gave up 3 bases, with 11 bases separating them. CDR3 region: CASSLDPRGGNTIYF. DNA of the CDR3: TGTGCCAGCAGTTTAGACCCCAGGGGTGGAAACACCATATATTTT.

This clone was detected only a few times. CDR3 DNA sequence: TGTGCCAGCAGTTTCAGGGAAGAGCAGTACTTC. Encoded protein: CASSFREEQYF. J is TRBJ2-7 and V is TRBV27, with a tentative D call TRBD1 (5 bases). The CDR3 runs to 11 residues. CDR1 and CDR2 from the germline V gene are MNHEY and SMNVEV (reference sequence). With 3 bases removed from V and 7 bases from J, the gap between germline ends came to 7 bases.